The entry that follows covers one T cell receptor (beta chain) sequence. As yet, its antigen is unknown. Generated by immunoSEQ multiplex PCR, the TCRdb table keeps only in-frame clones and is missing some. Of 85,000 to 90,000 clones listed, around 83% were seen once; the top ten hold approximately 17%. This entry belongs to a study of graft-versus-host responses after intestinal transplantation. V trimming: 7 bases; J trimming: 0 bases; junction bases outside the gene matches: 3. CDR1 is WSHSY, CDR2 SAAADI, per germline. The CDR3 is made up of 13 amino acids. Overall study findings and caveats: Subjects displaying graft-donor T cell macrochimerism possessed elevated graft-versus-host to host-versus-graft clonal ratios inside allografts. The marrow of recipients harbored GvH clones, and ileum or blood showed some of them first.

This receptor was identified in a human donor who received an intestinal transplant. The material was unstimulated CD8+ T cells sorted from spleen or lymph node cells, obtained before intestinal transplant. The chain employs TRBV10-2 and TRBJ2-7, with 7 bases fitting TRBD1. CDR3 region: CASTSGGSYEQYF. In DNA, the CDR3 is TGCGCCAGCACGTCAGGGGGCTCCTACGAGCAGTACTTC.